The 31 T cell receptor beta chains below were found in one sample sequenced in a study of blood T cell repertoires in COVID-19. Sequenced by immunoSEQ multiplex PCR; TCRdb stores in-frame clones only, minus some. The profile shows a few hundred thousand clones, roughly 85% of them singletons. Sequencing was carried out using peripheral blood. The receptors were gathered from a woman aged 18 to 35 with acute or convalescent COVID-19.

The chain is built from TRBV19 and TRBJ1-6, with D unresolved. This CDR3 has 15 amino acids. Germline-derived CDR1 and CDR2 are LNHDA and SQIVND (reference sequence). Trimming left V 0 bases short and J 10 bases short, with 13 bases between. The CDR3 DNA sequence: TGTGCCAGTAGTATAGATTGGCGCGGCAGATCACCCCTCCACTTT. Protein product: CASSIDWRGRSPLHF.

The V call is TRBV27, the J call TRBJ2-5; D might be TRBD1 (6 bases). The CDR3 is 15 residues long. From germline, CDR1 is MNHEY and CDR2 SMNVEV (reference sequence). V gave up 8 bases and J gave up 5 bases, with 21 bases separating them. The CDR3 loop is CASGLLPGVGETQYF. The CDR3 nucleotides read TGTGCCAGCGGGCTTCTCCCAGGGGTCGGCGAGACCCAGTACTTC.

The chain links TRBV28 to TRBJ1-4; perhaps TRBD1 as D (5 bases). Trimming removed 3 bases at V and 7 bases at J, with 12 bases between. The CDR3 spans 14 residues. Germline CDR1 reads MDHEN; CDR2 reads SYDVKM. In DNA form, the CDR3 reads TGTGCCAGCAGTTTTTCAGGGCTCAGTGAAAAACTGTTTTTT. Encoded protein: CASSFSGLSEKLFF.

This clone was seen once. V gene TRBV6-1 combines with J gene TRBJ2-1, with 9 bases fitting TRBD2. Germline CDR1 and CDR2: MNHNS and SASEGT. With V trimmed by 1 base and J by 2 bases, 6 bases remained unmatched. This CDR3 spans 17 amino acids. Here the CDR3 DNA reads TGTGCCAGCAGTGAAGGGTTCGCGGGAGGGCCCTACAATGAGCAGTTCTTC. Amino acids: CASSEGFAGGPYNEQFF.

The chain couples TRBV5-1 to TRBJ1-2; TRBD1 might be the D (5 bases). Germline-derived CDR1 and CDR2 are SGHRS and YFSETQ. The CDR3 spans 13 residues. The V end lost 4 bases, the J end lost 3 bases, and 10 bases lay between the germline ends. The CDR3: CASSADTDYGYTF. The CDR3 coding sequence is TGCGCCAGCAGCGCGGACACAGACTATGGCTACACCTTC.

This chain links TRBV5-4 with TRBJ2-1; the D gene is possibly TRBD2 (6 bases). Germline CDR1 reads SGHNT; CDR2 reads YYREEE (reference sequence). V was clipped by 5 bases and J by 2 bases, with 14 bases between them. The CDR3 length is 15 residues. CDR3 loop: CASSLDGGTYNEQFF. The CDR3 nucleotides read TGTGCCAGCAGTCTAGATGGAGGGACCTACAATGAGCAGTTCTTC. Using reference TRBV5-4 and TRBJ2-1 for the parts outside the CDR3, the full variable domain is ETGVTQSPTHLIKTRGQQVTLRCSSQSGHNTVSWYQQALGQGPQFIFQYYREEENGRGNFPPRFSGLQFPNYSSELNVNALELDDSALYLCASSLDGGTYNEQFFGPGTRLTVL.

This chain joins TRBV7-3 and TRBJ2-3; a possible D gene is TRBD2 (5 bases). The CDR3 loop spans 13 amino acids. Trimming stripped 5 bases from V and 5 bases from J, with 11 bases between. The germline CDR1 and CDR2 sequences are SGHTA and FQGTGA. CDR3 coding DNA: TGTGCCAGCAGCCCGAACACTAGAGATACGCAGTATTTT. It yields the protein CASSPNTRDTQYF.

The rearrangement uses TRBV6-6 and TRBJ1-2, with unresolved D. Germline CDR1 is MNHNY and CDR2 is SVGAGI (reference sequence). With 2 bases removed from V and 1 base from J, the gap between germline ends came to 8 bases. The CDR3 covers 14 residues. DNA of the CDR3: TGTGCCAGCAGTTACCTGACAAATAACTATGGCTACACCTTC. Protein product: CASSYLTNNYGYTF.

V gene TRBV9 combines with J gene TRBJ2-5; 8 nucleotides line up with TRBD1. V was pared by 0 bases and J by 4 bases, with 2 bases of the junction left unmatched. CDR1 and CDR2 from the germline V gene are SGDLS and YYNGEE. CDR3 size: 14 residues. CDR3 amino acids: CASSVGTGLETQYF. The CDR3 region has the DNA TGTGCCAGCAGCGTAGGGACAGGGTTAGAGACCCAGTACTTC.

The rearrangement links TRBV30 to TRBJ1-2, with 9 positions matching TRBD1. Germline CDR1 GTSNPN, CDR2 SVGIG (reference sequence). Unmatched junction bases numbered 7, after V lost 1 base and J lost 13 bases. CDR3 size: 12 residues. The CDR3 sequence: CAWSGQGGSLTF. Here the CDR3 DNA reads TGTGCCTGGAGTGGACAGGGGGGAAGTCTCACCTTC.

This rearrangement joins TRBV2 to TRBJ1-5; 8 bases are a match to TRBD1. CDR3 length: 14 residues. The V and J ends lost 7 bases and 4 bases, in that order; junction bases with no gene match: 6. Germline V gives CDR1 SNHLY, CDR2 FYNNEI. The CDR3 coding sequence is TGTGCCAGCACAGGCGGACAGGGAAATCAGCCCCAGCATTTT. Residues: CASTGGQGNQPQHF. Variable domain in full (rest from reference TRBV2 and TRBJ1-5): EPEVTQTPSHQVTQMGQEVILRCVPISNHLYFYWYRQILGQKVEFLVSFYNNEISEKSEIFDDQFSVERPDGSNFTLKIRSTKLEDSAMYFCASTGGQGNQPQHFGDGTRLSIL.

The V and J genes are TRBV11-2 and TRBJ1-1, with 8 bases aligning to TRBD1. CDR3 length: 15 residues. V was clipped by 5 bases and J by 4 bases; unmatched bases: 9. The germline gives CDR1 SGHAT, CDR2 FQNNGV. CDR3 in DNA: TGTGCCAGCAGCGAAACGGCAGGGGGCGGCACTGAAGCTTTCTTT. Translated: CASSETAGGGTEAFF.

V gene TRBV5-4 combines with J gene TRBJ2-7; 8 bases agree with TRBD1. J was trimmed by 5 bases and V by 1 base; bases with no gene match: 8. Germline-derived CDR1 and CDR2 are SGHNT and YYREEE (reference sequence). CDR3 length: 15 residues. DNA of the CDR3: TGTGCCAGCAGCTTGCCCTGGACAGGGATGGACGAGCAGTACTTC. Translating gives CASSLPWTGMDEQYF.

The chain employs TRBV3-1 (or the pseudogene TRBV3-2) and TRBJ1-2; perhaps TRBD1 as D (6 bases). CDR1 and CDR2 (germline): LGHDT, YNNKEL (reference sequence). Trimming shortened V by 1 base and J by 7 bases, and 10 bases separated the two germline ends. This CDR3 is 13 amino acids long. This chain's CDR3 is CASSQAGQLGYTF. CDR3 coding DNA: TGTGCCAGCAGCCAAGCTGGACAGCTTGGCTACACCTTC.

A word on this clone: This CDR3 is also generated by other DNA sequences in the sample. The gene calls are TRBV19 and TRBJ1-2; D gene uncertain. The CDR3 has 12 residues. Looked up from germline, CDR1 is LNHDA and CDR2 is SQIVND (reference sequence). Deletions cut 5 bases from V and 3 bases from J, with 7 bases between. Written as DNA, the CDR3 is TGTGCCAGTAGTCCCCGAGACTATGGCTACACCTTC. Amino acids: CASSPRDYGYTF.

V usage is TRBV28 and J usage is TRBJ2-3; 11 positions match TRBD1. V shed 2 bases, J shed 5 bases, and the junction held 6 bases outside the gene matches. Germline values: CDR1 MDHEN, CDR2 SYDVKM. CDR3 length: 16 residues. The CDR3 is CASSLIGTGGIDTQYF. For the CDR3, the DNA is TGTGCCAGCAGTTTAATCGGGACAGGGGGAATAGATACGCAGTATTTT.

This clone appeared once. The CDR3, as DNA: TGTGCCAGCCGCGAACACCGGGACAGCCGAGAGACCCAGTACTTC. It codes for CASREHRDSRETQYF. The chain joins TRBV27 to TRBJ2-5, with 7 nucleotides matching TRBD1. Unmatched junction bases numbered 13, after V lost 8 bases and J lost 4 bases. The CDR3 runs to 15 residues. Per the germline V gene, CDR1 is MNHEY and CDR2 is SMNVEV (reference sequence).

This clone appeared a few times. The chain couples TRBV30 to TRBJ1-6; D gene uncertain. Between the trimmed V and J ends, which lost 0 bases and 7 bases, there was a span of 10 bases. Germline V gives CDR1 GTSNPN, CDR2 SVGIG (reference sequence). The CDR3 consists of 14 residues. CDR3 residues: CAWSVMVANSPLHF. The DNA for the CDR3 is TGTGCCTGGAGTGTCATGGTAGCGAATTCACCCCTCCACTTT.

The count of this clone is one. A read error may account for a junction end that differs from germline. The chain couples TRBV7-7 to TRBJ2-1; 15 bases fit TRBD2. The germline V gene has CDR1 SSHAT and CDR2 FNYEAQ (reference sequence). The CDR3 extends over 18 amino acids. CDR3 DNA sequence: TGTGCTAGCAGCCCTGGACTAGCGGGAGGGAGCCCCTACAATGAGCAGTTCTTC. Protein sequence: CASSPGLAGGSPYNEQFF.

The chain joins TRBV5-6 to TRBJ2-1; tentatively, D is TRBD1 (6 bases). Per germline, CDR1 SGHDT and CDR2 YYEEEE. V gave up 0 bases and J gave up 6 bases, with 10 bases separating them. The CDR3 contains 14 residues. The CDR3 sequence is CASSLVLGANEQFF. The CDR3 bases are TGTGCCAGCAGCTTGGTTTTGGGGGCCAATGAGCAGTTCTTC.

The chain joins TRBV7-6 to TRBJ2-2, with 10 bases matching TRBD2. V shed 2 bases, J shed 4 bases, and the junction held 13 bases outside the gene matches. CDR1 is SGHVS, CDR2 FNYEAQ, per germline. There are 19 residues in the CDR3. CDR3: CASSLPGLLAGASTGELFF. Written as DNA, the CDR3 is TGTGCCAGCAGCTTACCCGGCCTTCTAGCGGGAGCCTCCACCGGGGAGCTGTTTTTT.

The chain carries TRBV7-9 and TRBJ1-1; 7 bases map to TRBD1. This CDR3 has 13 residues. Per germline, CDR1 SEHNR and CDR2 FQNEAQ (reference sequence). J was trimmed by 6 bases and V by 6 bases; bases with no gene match: 7. CDR3 amino acids: CASSLTGSAEAFF. The DNA of the CDR3 is TGTGCCAGCAGTTTGACAGGGAGCGCTGAAGCTTTCTTT.

This clone was recorded a few times. This chain uses TRBV3-1 (or the pseudogene TRBV3-2) with TRBJ2-7; D unclear. Trimming stripped 4 bases from V and 3 bases from J, with 4 bases between. The germline CDR1 and CDR2 sequences are LGHDT and YNNKEL (reference sequence). The CDR3 consists of 11 residues. The CDR3 nucleotides read TGTGCCAGCAGCCGCGGCTACGAGCAGTACTTC. Translating it yields CASSRGYEQYF.

This chain joins TRBV29-1 and TRBJ2-3; possible D gene TRBD2, 5 bases. The CDR3 has 14 residues. The V end was cut by 4 bases, the J end by 7 bases, with 18 bases between. Germline V gene lookup returns CDR1 SQVTM and CDR2 ANQGSEA. This chain's CDR3 is CSVVSGLLAYTQYF. In nucleotides, the CDR3 is TGCAGCGTTGTAAGTGGACTCTTGGCATATACGCAGTATTTT.

This clone has a handful of counts. The genes are TRBV27 and TRBJ1-1, with unresolved D. Trimming took 8 bases from V and 8 from J, leaving 6 bases between them. Looked up from germline, CDR1 is MNHEY and CDR2 is SMNVEV (reference sequence). The CDR3 has 9 amino acids. CDR3 sequence (DNA): TGTGCCAGCGGTCGGGAAGCTTTCTTT. Its translation is CASGREAFF.

The V and J genes are TRBV9 and TRBJ2-3; 12 bases are shared with TRBD2. J gave up 6 bases and V 0 bases, and 5 bases lay outside the gene matches. Looked up from germline, CDR1 is SGDLS and CDR2 is YYNGEE. The CDR3 has 16 amino acids. The CDR3 is CASSVVLAGGKDTQYF. CDR3 nucleotides: TGTGCCAGCAGCGTAGTGCTAGCGGGAGGGAAGGATACGCAGTATTTT. Drawing the rest from reference TRBV9 and TRBJ2-3, the complete variable domain is DSGVTQTPKHLITATGQRVTLRCSPRSGDLSVYWYQQSLDQGLQFLIQYYNGEERAKGNILERFSAQQFPDLHSELNLSSLELGDSALYFCASSVVLAGGKDTQYFGPGTRLTVL.

The rearrangement links TRBV5-1 to TRBJ1-2; tentative D call: TRBD1 (5 bases). The CDR3 is 14 residues long. The germline V and J ends were trimmed by 2 bases and 8 bases, with 16 bases remaining between them. Germline CDR1 is SGHRS and CDR2 is YFSETQ. This chain's CDR3 is CASSFTQGGGGYTF. The DNA of the CDR3 is TGCGCCAGCAGCTTTACCCAGGGAGGAGGCGGCTACACCTTC. Full variable domain (outside the CDR3, taken from reference TRBV5-1 and TRBJ1-2): KAGVTQTPRYLIKTRGQQVTLSCSPISGHRSVSWYQQTPGQGLQFLFEYFSETQRNKGNFPGRFSGRQFSNSRSEMNVSTLELGDSALYLCASSFTQGGGGYTFGSGTRLTVV.

The chain carries TRBV18 and TRBJ1-1; 7 bases match TRBD1. Germline V gene data show CDR1 as KGHSH and CDR2 as LQKENI. The V and J ends lost 2 bases and 1 base, in that order; junction bases with no gene match: 4. The CDR3 length is 15 residues. Here the CDR3 reads CASSPSQGPNTEAFF. The DNA for the CDR3 is TGTGCCAGCTCACCATCACAGGGGCCGAACACTGAAGCTTTCTTT. Looking up the rest from reference TRBV18 and TRBJ1-1 gives the full variable domain: NAGVMQNPRHLVRRRGQEARLRCSPMKGHSHVYWYRQLPEEGLKFMVYLQKENIIDESGMPKERFSAEFPKEGPSILRIQQVVRGDSAAYFCASSPSQGPNTEAFFGQGTRLTVV.

The V gene is TRBV3-1 (or the pseudogene TRBV3-2), the J gene TRBJ2-2, with TRBD2 matching 12 bases. The V and J ends lost 3 bases and 3 bases, in that order; junction bases with no gene match: 5. Per germline, CDR1 LGHDT and CDR2 YNNKEL (reference sequence). This CDR3 contains 17 residues. In DNA, the CDR3 is TGTGCCAGCAGCCACTCTAGCGGGAGGGCCGACACCGGGGAGCTGTTTTTT. It is translated as CASSHSSGRADTGELFF.

This clone was seen at least ten times. The chain combines TRBV30 with TRBJ2-4, with 9 bases aligning to TRBD2. Looked up from germline, CDR1 is GTSNPN and CDR2 is SVGIG (reference sequence). The CDR3 covers 14 residues. V trimming: 3 bases; J trimming: 0 bases; junction bases outside the gene matches: 0. This CDR3 reads CAWRLAGAKNIQYF. The DNA of the CDR3 is TGTGCCTGGAGACTAGCGGGAGCCAAAAACATTCAGTACTTC.

This rearrangement joins TRBV5-5 to TRBJ2-1; TRBD2 aligns across 7 bases. With V trimmed by 4 bases and J by 8 bases, 21 bases remained unmatched. Per the germline V gene, CDR1 is SGHKS and CDR2 is YYEKEE (reference sequence). This CDR3 is built from 18 residues. The CDR3 sequence is CASSPGLWYRTSGDEQFF. The DNA of the CDR3 is TGTGCCAGCAGCCCGGGGTTGTGGTATAGGACTAGTGGCGATGAGCAGTTCTTC.